The 15 T cell receptor beta chains presented below share a single source sample, sequenced in a study of blood T cell repertoires in COVID-19. Using immunoSEQ multiplex PCR, the repertoire was profiled, and TCRdb retains in-frame clones only, with some absent. The table has 150,000 to 200,000 clones, around 80% seen once; the top ten hold approximately 9.9%. Material: peripheral blood. The receptors were sampled from a man aged 55 to 70 with active or convalescent COVID-19.

The chain has TRBV28 and TRBJ2-1, with 7 bases lining up with TRBD2. J gave up 1 base and V 6 bases, and 6 bases lay outside the gene matches. Germline loops: CDR1 MDHEN, CDR2 SYDVKM. This CDR3 is 15 amino acids long. CDR3 sequence reads: CASRGAGRSYNEQFF. The CDR3 DNA is TGTGCCAGCAGGGGAGCGGGAAGGTCCTACAATGAGCAGTTCTTC. The full variable domain, completed using reference TRBV28 and TRBJ2-1, is DVKVTQSSRYLVKRTGEKVFLECVQDMDHENMFWYRQDPGLGLRLIYFSYDVKMKEKGDIPEGYSVSREKKERFSLILESASTNQTSMYLCASRGAGRSYNEQFFGPGTRLTVL.

This rearrangement joins TRBV11-3 to TRBJ1-2, with no clear D. CDR3 size: 12 residues. Per germline, CDR1 SGHNT and CDR2 YENEEA. Trimming removed 10 bases at V and 7 bases at J, with 16 bases between. This CDR3 reads CAIASGSGGYTF. In nucleotides, the CDR3 is TGTGCCATCGCGTCGGGGAGTGGTGGCTACACCTTC.

The CDR3 spells CASSLDASGYGYTF. CDR3 nucleotides: TGCGCCAGCAGCTTGGACGCGAGTGGCTATGGCTACACCTTC. The chain couples TRBV5-1 to TRBJ1-2; no reliable D call. Trimming shortened V by 0 bases and J by 4 bases, and 10 bases separated the two germline ends. The germline V gene has CDR1 SGHRS and CDR2 YFSETQ. CDR3 size: 14 residues.

The chain links TRBV6-5 to TRBJ2-1, with 8 bases aligning to TRBD2. The CDR3 has 15 amino acids. With 0 bases clipped from V and 3 bases from J, the junction kept 1 base outside the gene matches. Germline-derived CDR1 and CDR2 are MNHEY and SVGAGI. CDR3 sequence (DNA): TGTGCCAGCAGTTACTCTAGCGGGGACTACAATGAGCAGTTCTTC. Its protein is CASSYSSGDYNEQFF.

The chain joins TRBV18 to TRBJ2-3; 11 nucleotides agree with TRBD1. V lost 8 bases, J lost 1 base, and 11 bases stayed unmatched. Looked up from germline, CDR1 is KGHSH and CDR2 is LQKENI. This CDR3 comprises 17 residues. Here the CDR3 reads CASGTGGRSYGTDTQYF. CDR3 DNA sequence: TGTGCCAGCGGGACAGGGGGACGGAGTTACGGCACAGATACGCAGTATTTT.

The chain recombines TRBV5-1 with TRBJ2-5; D is possibly TRBD2 (6 bases). CDR1 and CDR2 (germline): SGHRS, YFSETQ. The CDR3 consists of 16 residues. V gave up 2 bases and J gave up 4 bases, with 18 bases separating them. CDR3 protein: CASSFGGTPRGETQYF. For the CDR3, the DNA is TGCGCCAGCAGCTTCGGTGGGACTCCGCGAGGAGAGACCCAGTACTTC.

This clone was found once. The chain is built from TRBV5-3 and TRBJ2-3, with TRBD2 matching over 16 bases. TRBV5-3 is annotated as an ORF whose role is uncertain. Germline trimming cut 4 bases from V and 2 bases from J; bases unmatched to any gene: 10. The CDR3 contains 19 residues. CDR3 sequence reads: CARSLLGLAGGRDTDTQYF. The CDR3 DNA is TGTGCCAGAAGCCTCCTGGGACTAGCGGGGGGGCGTGACACAGATACGCAGTATTTT.

The chain employs TRBV19 and TRBJ1-5; 9 bases match TRBD1. The V and J ends lost 7 bases and 6 bases, in that order; junction bases with no gene match: 13. CDR3 length equals 16 residues. Germline CDR1 LNHDA, CDR2 SQIVND (reference sequence). CDR3: CASTIYLGQGTQPQHF. In DNA form, the CDR3 reads TGTGCCAGTACCATATACCTTGGACAGGGGACTCAGCCCCAGCATTTT.

The chain carries TRBV5-1 and TRBJ2-3; perhaps TRBD2 as D (6 bases). V lost 4 bases and J 4 bases, leaving 10 bases between the germline ends. There are 13 residues in the CDR3. Per germline, CDR1 SGHRS and CDR2 YFSETQ. The CDR3: CASSPRESDTQYF. Written as DNA, the CDR3 is TGCGCCAGCAGCCCACGGGAGTCAGATACGCAGTATTTT.

This clone was seen only once. The chain couples TRBV5-5 to TRBJ2-1; TRBD2 agrees at 8 bases. From germline, CDR1 is SGHKS and CDR2 YYEKEE (reference sequence). V gave up 2 bases and J gave up 9 bases; unmatched junction bases: 4. The CDR3 consists of 13 residues. In DNA, the CDR3 is TGTGCCAGCAGCTTTCCGGGGGGGATTGAGCAGTTCTTC. As protein: CASSFPGGIEQFF. Full variable domain (rest looked up from reference TRBV5-5 and TRBJ2-1): DAGVTQSPTHLIKTRGQQVTLRCSPISGHKSVSWYQQVLGQGPQFIFQYYEKEERGRGNFPDRFSARQFPNYSSELNVNALLLGDSALYLCASSFPGGIEQFFGPGTRLTVL.

The chain couples TRBV2 to TRBJ2-1; 12 nucleotides line up with TRBD2. Germline values: CDR1 SNHLY, CDR2 FYNNEI. CDR3 length equals 14 residues. J lost 6 bases, V lost 7 bases, and 4 bases had no gene match. The CDR3 DNA sequence: TGTGCCAGCATTGGACTAGCGGGGCTCAATGAGCAGTTCTTC. Translation: CASIGLAGLNEQFF.

The rearrangement joins TRBV29-1 to TRBJ2-7; 11 nucleotides match TRBD2. The ends lost 4 bases at V and 3 bases at J; junction bases unmatched: 11. Per germline, CDR1 SQVTM and CDR2 ANQGSEA. This CDR3 has 16 residues. In DNA, the CDR3 is TGCAGCGTTGCCTCTCTAGGGACTAGCGGTATCTACGAGCAGTACTTC. Translated: CSVASLGTSGIYEQYF.

The table lists this clone with a count of one. This chain links TRBV5-4 with TRBJ1-2; 7 bases are shared with TRBD1. Germline loops: CDR1 SGHNT, CDR2 YYREEE (reference sequence). The ends lost 2 bases at V and 8 bases at J; junction bases unmatched: 9. This CDR3 has 14 amino acids. The CDR3: CASSLYGQDRGYTF. In DNA form, the CDR3 reads TGTGCCAGCAGCTTATACGGACAGGATAGAGGCTACACCTTC.

The J gene is TRBJ2-5, the V gene TRBV5-1, with 8 bases fitting TRBD1. With V trimmed by 4 bases and J by 4 bases, 6 bases remained unmatched. The CDR3 is 14 amino acids. Germline V gene sequence: CDR1 SGHRS, CDR2 YFSETQ. CDR3 loop: CASSGGQVGETQYF. The CDR3, as DNA: TGCGCCAGCAGCGGGGGACAGGTCGGAGAGACCCAGTACTTC. Looking up the rest from reference TRBV5-1 and TRBJ2-5 gives the full variable domain: KAGVTQTPRYLIKTRGQQVTLSCSPISGHRSVSWYQQTPGQGLQFLFEYFSETQRNKGNFPGRFSGRQFSNSRSEMNVSTLELGDSALYLCASSGGQVGETQYFGPGTRLLVL.

This chain connects TRBV5-1 to TRBJ2-6, with D perhaps matching TRBD1 (6 bases). The germline V gene has CDR1 SGHRS and CDR2 YFSETQ. This CDR3 region has 15 residues. V shed 4 bases and J shed 1 base, with 9 bases lying between them. The CDR3 loop reads CASSRDRSGANVLTF. Here the CDR3 DNA reads TGCGCCAGCAGCCGCGACAGGTCTGGGGCCAACGTCCTGACTTTC.